The next 5 T cell receptor beta chains were all read from a single sample in a study of OX40 agonist ivuxolimab in advanced cancers. Sequencing was performed with immunoSEQ multiplex PCR; in TCRdb, only in-frame clones are kept and a portion is missing. The table includes tens of thousands of clones, around three quarters detected once. The sequencing used CD4+ or CD8+ T cells sorted from blood, collected in a trial of the OX40 agonist ivuxolimab. These receptors were collected from an adult with an advanced solid tumor such as melanoma, head and neck, liver or kidney cancer.

The chain combines TRBV6-1 with TRBJ2-1; 10 bases match TRBD2. Trimming at V came to 9 bases and at J to 6 bases, leaving 11 bases not matched to a gene. Germline CDR1 reads MNHNS; CDR2 reads SASEGT. The CDR3 consists of 15 residues. CDR3 sequence: CASTAFSGGANEQFF. CDR3 DNA sequence: TGTGCCAGTACGGCCTTCAGCGGGGGGGCCAATGAGCAGTTCTTC.

The chain uses TRBV7-2 and TRBJ1-2; D gene uncertain. The CDR3 spans 14 residues. Germline lookup yields CDR1 SGHTA and CDR2 FQGNSA. The ends were cut back, 1 base at V and 3 bases at J, with 9 bases in the middle. In nucleotides, the CDR3 is TGTGCCAGCAGCTTAGGGCGACCCGACTATGGCTACACCTTC. This gives the protein CASSLGRPDYGYTF.

This chain connects TRBV9 to TRBJ1-5; D is unclear. This CDR3 comprises 15 residues. Germline V gene lookup returns CDR1 SGDLS and CDR2 YYNGEE. With 0 bases removed from V and 6 bases from J, the gap between germline ends came to 13 bases. DNA for the CDR3: TGTGCCAGCAGCGTAGGGAGGGATTTCGGTCAGCCCCAGCATTTT. Encoded protein: CASSVGRDFGQPQHF.

This clone was counted only a few times. The genes are TRBV9 and TRBJ1-3; D might be TRBD1 (5 bases). The V and J ends lost 1 base and 0 bases respectively, with 11 bases between them. CDR1 and CDR2 (germline): SGDLS, YYNGEE. The CDR3 is 16 residues long. CDR3 DNA sequence: TGTGCCAGCAGCGTACAGGGTACCACCTCTGGAAACACCATATATTTT. Translated: CASSVQGTTSGNTIYF.

This clone has only one observation. The chain combines TRBV7-2 with TRBJ2-5; 12 positions agree with TRBD2. The CDR3 has 18 amino acids. In germline, CDR1 is SGHTA, CDR2 FQGNSA. V dropped 1 base and J dropped 1; count of bases not matched to a gene: 7. The CDR3 bases are TGTGCCAGCAGCTTAGTAGGCCTAGCGGGGGGGGTCCAAGAGACCCAGTACTTC. This codes for CASSLVGLAGGVQETQYF. The complete variable domain, with remaining parts taken from reference TRBV7-2 and TRBJ2-5, reads GAGVSQSPSNKVTEKGKDVELRCDPISGHTALYWYRQSLGQGLEFLIYFQGNSAPDKSGLPSDRFSAERTGGSVSTLTIQRTQQEDSAVYLCASSLVGLAGGVQETQYFGPGTRLLVL.